These T cell receptor beta chains were read from a single sample in a study of graft-versus-host responses after intestinal transplantation. Sequencing used immunoSEQ multiplex PCR; TCRdb keeps in-frame clones, though not all of them. The sample has some 70,000 clones, about nine tenths seen once; the top ten hold under 9.5%. The antigens these receptors bind are not known. The specimen comprised unstimulated CD8+ T cells sorted from spleen or lymph node cells, sampled before transplant. The receptors come from a human donor who was the organ donor for an intestinal transplant. Both conserved end residues are part of each CDR3. The order of the fields is J gene, D gene, V gene, CDR3 length, clone size, CDR3 DNA, CDR3 protein. D genes are given only for firm matches. Part of the rows lack a size; the others show once, few, many or a class for expanded clones.

TRBJ2-1 TRBD2 TRBV19 15 . TGTGCCAGTAGTGTGAGCGGGGGGTTCTACAATGAGCAGTTCTTC CASSVSGGFYNEQFF
TRBJ2-2 . TRBV19 16 . TGTGCCAGTAGTATATTGGCAGGCCGAGTGGCCGGGGAGCTGTTTTTT CASSILAGRVAGELFF
TRBJ1-1 . TRBV7-9 12 . TGTGCCAGCAGCTTCCTAGGGCCCCAGGCTTTCTTT CASSFLGPQAFF
TRBJ2-3 . TRBV2 15 . TGTGCCAGCCAGGACCTGCGGGAAACCACAGATACGCAGTATTTT CASQDLRETTDTQYF
TRBJ1-1 . TRBV30 13 once TGTGCCTGGAGTGTTCTGGATAACACTGAAGCTTTCTTT CAWSVLDNTEAFF
TRBJ2-7 . TRBV7-8 15 once TGTGCCAGCAGCCCTAGTCGGCCCCCCCCCTACGAGCAGTACTTC CASSPSRPPPYEQYF
TRBJ1-5 . TRBV6-6 14 . TGTGCCAGCAGCCCACGGGGTCTCAATCAGCCCCAGCATTTT CASSPRGLNQPQHF
TRBJ2-7 TRBD1 TRBV4-1 14 . TGCGCCAGCAGCCCTACGGGACAGGGTCACGAGCAGTACTTC CASSPTGQGHEQYF
TRBJ1-2 . TRBV7-2 15 . TGTGCCAGCAGCTTAGAGGACAGCTCTAACTATGGCTACACCTTC CASSLEDSSNYGYTF
TRBJ1-5 TRBD1 TRBV4-1 15 . TGCGCCAGCAGCCAAGGGGACAGCCCCGACCAGCCCCAGCATTTT CASSQGDSPDQPQHF
TRBJ2-7 . TRBV4-1 15 . TGCGCCAGCAGCCAAGGGGTCCTAAGCTCCTACGAGCAGTACTTC CASSQGVLSSYEQYF
TRBJ1-4 . TRBV9 16 . TGTGCCAGCAGTGAGACATTGGCCTCGACTAATGAAAAACTGTTTTTT CASSETLASTNEKLFF
TRBJ1-2 TRBD1 TRBV5-8 14 . TGTGCCAGCAGCTTCCGGGACAGGGACTATGGCTACACCTTC CASSFRDRDYGYTF
TRBJ2-2 TRBD1 TRBV4-1 16 . TGCGCCAGCAGCCTCATGGGGACAGGGGACACCGGGGAGCTGTTTTTT CASSLMGTGDTGELFF
TRBJ1-2 . TRBV6-5 16 few TGTGCCAGCAGTTACTCGAACAGGTTAAGAAACTATGGCTACACCTTC CASSYSNRLRNYGYTF
TRBJ1-1 TRBD1 TRBV4-1 14 . TGCGCCAGCAGCCGAGGACAGGGGGCGAAGGAAGCTTTCTTT CASSRGQGAKEAFF
TRBJ1-1 . TRBV19 14 . TGTGCGTCAGGGACTATACCCAGGAACACTGAAGCTTTCTTT CASGTIPRNTEAFF
TRBJ1-1 . TRBV4-2 16 once TGTGCCAGCAGCCAATTCGACTTTACACAGAACACTGAAGCTTTCTTT CASSQFDFTQNTEAFF
TRBJ1-6 TRBD1 TRBV28 19 . TGTGCCAGCAGGGTCAAACGACAGGGGTTTCTCCCTTATAATTCACCCCTCCACTTT CASRVKRQGFLPYNSPLHF
TRBJ1-5 . TRBV6-1 15 . TGTGCCAGCAGCTTTAAGGTCTATAGCAATCAGCCCCAGCATTTT CASSFKVYSNQPQHF